This T cell receptor (beta chain) comes out of a study of blood T cell repertoires in COVID-19. Study as a whole: Spain, Italy and the United States supplied samples that represented acute and convalescent COVID-19. Sources were T cells, B-cell-depleted T cells, or PBMCs; the material itself was cDNA or gDNA.

With V trimmed by 0 bases and J by 4 bases, 9 bases remained unmatched. This CDR3 has 16 amino acids. From germline, CDR1 is MNHNY and CDR2 SVGAGI (reference sequence). Original methodology: Estimation of nucleated cell counts relied on the amplification of reference gene primers. Sequencing was performed with immunoSEQ multiplex PCR; in TCRdb, only in-frame clones are kept and a portion is missing. That table furnishes V, J and clone size, whereas the DNA furnished D and trimming. Here the sample spans 150,000 or so clones, 80% to 95% being singletons. V gene TRBV6-6 combines with J gene TRBJ2-7, with 7 bases aligning to TRBD1. This clonotype originated in a woman aged 50 to 60 with acute or convalescent COVID-19. Sequenced: peripheral blood. The CDR3 spells CASSYSRGLLQYEQYF. The CDR3 DNA reads TGTGCCAGCAGTTACTCAAGGGGGCTTTTGCAGTACGAGCAGTACTTC.